This TCR beta chain was found in a study of blood T cell repertoires in COVID-19. Per the germline V gene, CDR1 is MNHEY and CDR2 is SVGAGI. This CDR3 comprises 14 residues. J was trimmed by 5 bases and V by 6 bases; bases with no gene match: 9. How the authors handled the data: Reference gene primer amplification in the assay estimated nucleated cell counts. TCRdb keeps only in-frame clones here, not all; method: immunoSEQ multiplex PCR. D and trimming come from the DNA, and the V and J calls and clone size come from that table. The sample records 95,000 to 100,000 clones, about nine tenths being singletons.

The origin of this receptor is a man aged 45-60 years with acute or convalescent COVID-19. The sample was peripheral blood. The V call is TRBV6-5, the J call TRBJ1-1; 7 bases map to TRBD1. Here the CDR3 reads CASRKGGWGTEAFF. DNA for the CDR3: TGTGCCAGCAGGAAAGGGGGCTGGGGGACTGAAGCTTTCTTT.